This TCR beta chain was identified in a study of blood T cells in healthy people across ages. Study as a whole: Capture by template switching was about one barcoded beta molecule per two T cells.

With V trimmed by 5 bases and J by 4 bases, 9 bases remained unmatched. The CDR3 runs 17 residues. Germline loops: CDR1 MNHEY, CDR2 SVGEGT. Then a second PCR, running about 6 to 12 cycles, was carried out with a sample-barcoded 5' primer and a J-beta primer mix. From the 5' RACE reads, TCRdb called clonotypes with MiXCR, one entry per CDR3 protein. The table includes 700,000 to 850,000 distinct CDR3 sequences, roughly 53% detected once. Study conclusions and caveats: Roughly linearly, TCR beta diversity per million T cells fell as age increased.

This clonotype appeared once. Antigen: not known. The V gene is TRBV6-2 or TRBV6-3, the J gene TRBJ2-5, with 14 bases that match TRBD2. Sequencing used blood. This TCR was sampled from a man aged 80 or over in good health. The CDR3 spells CASSAGTSGRRRETQYF. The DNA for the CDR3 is TGTGCCAGCAGTGCCGGGACTAGCGGGAGAAGACGAGAGACCCAGTACTTC.